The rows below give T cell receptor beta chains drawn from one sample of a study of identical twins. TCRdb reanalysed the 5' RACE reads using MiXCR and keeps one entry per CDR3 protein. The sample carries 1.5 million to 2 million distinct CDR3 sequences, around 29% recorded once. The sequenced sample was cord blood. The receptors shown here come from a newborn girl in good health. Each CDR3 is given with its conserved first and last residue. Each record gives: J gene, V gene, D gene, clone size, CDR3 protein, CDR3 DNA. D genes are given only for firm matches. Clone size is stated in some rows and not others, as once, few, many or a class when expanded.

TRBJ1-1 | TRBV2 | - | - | CASSEMGQAAFF | TGTGCCAGCAGTGAAATGGGCCAGGCAGCTTTCTTT
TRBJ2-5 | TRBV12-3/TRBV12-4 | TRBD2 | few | CASSFTRTSGYNEQYF | TGTGCCAGCAGTTTTACCAGGACTAGCGGTTACAATGAGCAGTACTTC
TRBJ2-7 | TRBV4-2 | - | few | CASSHQGVGDYEQYF | TGTGCCAGCAGCCACCAAGGGGTAGGGGACTACGAGCAGTACTTC
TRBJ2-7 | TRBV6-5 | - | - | CASSYSNTASYEQYF | TGTGCCAGCAGTTACTCGAACACAGCATCCTACGAGCAGTACTTC
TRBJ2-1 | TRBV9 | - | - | CASSVETRSYNEQFF | TGTGCCAGCAGCGTAGAGACACGCTCCTACAATGAGCAGTTCTTC
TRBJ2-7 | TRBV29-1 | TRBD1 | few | CSVESGYRGSEQYF | TGCAGCGTTGAAAGTGGATACAGGGGGTCCGAGCAGTACTTC
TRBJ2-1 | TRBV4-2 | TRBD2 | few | CASSQVGREGHRNEQFF | TGTGCCAGCAGCCAAGTCGGGCGGGAGGGCCATCGCAATGAGCAGTTCTTC
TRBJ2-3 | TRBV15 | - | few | CATSRDRKPQARTDTQYF | TGTGCCACCAGCAGAGATCGGAAGCCACAGGCTAGGACAGATACGCAGTATTTT
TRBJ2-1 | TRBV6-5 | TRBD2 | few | CASSYPDRATSGGRPYNEQFF | TGTGCCAGCAGTTACCCGGACAGGGCGACTAGCGGGGGGCGTCCCTACAATGAGCAGTTCTTC
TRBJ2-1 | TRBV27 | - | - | CASSDDTYNEQFF | TGTGCCAGCAGCGATGACACCTACAATGAGCAGTTCTTC
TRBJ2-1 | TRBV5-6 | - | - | CASSLVGTGKQFF | TGTGCCAGCAGCTTGGTGGGTACGGGGAAGCAGTTCTTC
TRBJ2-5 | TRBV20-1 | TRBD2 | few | CSARDRGLAGVQETQYF | TGCAGTGCTAGAGATCGGGGGCTAGCGGGAGTCCAAGAGACCCAGTACTTC
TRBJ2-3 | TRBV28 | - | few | CASSRLPSTGFTDTQYF | TGTGCCAGCAGTCGCCTTCCTTCGACAGGATTCACAGATACGCAGTATTTT
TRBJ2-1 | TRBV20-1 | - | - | CSASSKPLYNEQFF | TGCAGTGCTAGCTCTAAGCCTCTCTACAATGAGCAGTTCTTC
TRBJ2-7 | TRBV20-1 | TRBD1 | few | CSASTGGDSYEQYF | TGCAGTGCTAGTACAGGGGGCGATTCCTACGAGCAGTACTTC
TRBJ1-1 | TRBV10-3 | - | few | CAISGLWGTGDEAFF | TGTGCCATCAGTGGATTGTGGGGGACCGGTGATGAAGCTTTCTTT
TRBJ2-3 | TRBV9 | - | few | CASSTHLRVSGGSHTDTQYF | TGTGCCAGCAGCACCCACCTGAGGGTATCAGGGGGGTCCCACACAGATACGCAGTATTTT
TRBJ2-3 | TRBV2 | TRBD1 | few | CASRVNRGYTDTQYF | TGTGCCAGCAGAGTCAACAGGGGGTATACAGATACGCAGTATTTT
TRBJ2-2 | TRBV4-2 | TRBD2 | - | CASSQGLAGAYTGELFF | TGTGCCAGCAGCCAAGGGCTAGCGGGAGCGTACACCGGGGAGCTGTTTTTT
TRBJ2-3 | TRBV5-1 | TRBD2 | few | CASSWRTSPSTDTQYF | TGCGCCAGCAGCTGGAGGACTAGTCCTAGCACAGATACGCAGTATTTT
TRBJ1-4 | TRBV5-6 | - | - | CASSSNRQHATNEKLFF | TGTGCCAGCAGTTCCAATCGACAGCATGCAACTAATGAAAAACTGTTTTTT
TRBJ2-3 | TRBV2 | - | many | CASSVLDSDTQYF | TGTGCCAGCAGCGTTTTAGATTCAGATACGCAGTATTTT
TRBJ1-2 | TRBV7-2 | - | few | CASSFPRGLGSLTF | TGTGCCAGCAGCTTCCCTCGGGGTTTGGGATCACTCACCTTC
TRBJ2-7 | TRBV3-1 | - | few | CASSQVATASSYEQYF | TGTGCCAGCAGCCAAGTTGCAACAGCCAGCTCCTACGAGCAGTACTTC
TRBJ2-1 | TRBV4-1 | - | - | CASSQERGPCNEQFF | TGCGCCAGCAGCCAAGAGAGGGGCCCCTGCAATGAGCAGTTCTTC
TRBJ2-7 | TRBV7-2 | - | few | CACSLSQGRGYEQYF | TGTGCCTGCAGCTTATCTCAGGGCCGTGGATACGAGCAGTACTTC
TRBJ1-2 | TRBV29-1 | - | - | CSVDKGHTF | TGCAGCGTTGACAAGGGCCACACCTTC
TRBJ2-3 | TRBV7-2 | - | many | CASSLVPRGGADTQYF | TGTGCCAGCAGCTTAGTCCCCAGGGGAGGTGCAGATACGCAGTATTTT
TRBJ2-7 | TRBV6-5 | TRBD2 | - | CASRLTGTRAYNEQYF | TGTGCCAGCAGACTCACCGGGACTAGGGCCTACAATGAGCAGTACTTC
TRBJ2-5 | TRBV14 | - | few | CASSQGRGAYNEQYF | TGTGCCAGCAGCCAAGGTCGGGGTGCTTACAATGAGCAGTACTTC
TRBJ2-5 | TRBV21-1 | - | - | CASSKGTSQETQYF | TGTGCCAGCAGCAAGGGGACATCTCAAGAGACCCAGTACTTC
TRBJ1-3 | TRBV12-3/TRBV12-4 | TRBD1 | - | CASRKAGTEIRNTIYF | TGTGCCAGCAGAAAGGCGGGGACAGAGATTAGAAACACCATATATTTT
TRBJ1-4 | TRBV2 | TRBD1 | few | CASRLIGQGQNEKLFF | TGTGCCAGCAGGCTAATAGGACAGGGGCAAAATGAAAAACTGTTTTTT
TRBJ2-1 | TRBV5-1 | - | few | CASSLVPGLPNEQFF | TGCGCCAGCAGCTTGGTCCCGGGACTGCCCAATGAGCAGTTCTTC
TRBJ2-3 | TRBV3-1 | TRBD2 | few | CASSQGASGGTDTQYF | TGTGCCAGCAGCCAAGGGGCTAGCGGTGGCACAGATACGCAGTATTTT
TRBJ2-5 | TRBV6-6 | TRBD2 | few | CASSSPPSGVETQYF | TGTGCCAGCAGTTCCCCCCCTAGCGGGGTTGAGACCCAGTACTTC
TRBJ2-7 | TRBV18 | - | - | CASSHALNRVEQYF | TGTGCCAGCTCACACGCCCTGAACAGGGTCGAGCAGTACTTC
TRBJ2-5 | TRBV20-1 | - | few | CSAPVHGRETQYF | TGCAGTGCTCCCGTACACGGGAGAGAGACCCAGTACTTC
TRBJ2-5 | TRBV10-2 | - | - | CASNSDRDFPRYNEQYF | TGCGCCAGCAACAGCGACAGGGACTTCCCCCGGTACAATGAGCAGTACTTC
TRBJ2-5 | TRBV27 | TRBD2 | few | CASSLTSGIDEQYF | TGTGCCAGCAGTTTGACTAGCGGGATCGATGAGCAGTACTTC
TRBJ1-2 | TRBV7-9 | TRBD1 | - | CASSLRGQNRGYTF | TGTGCCAGCAGCCTTAGGGGACAGAATCGCGGCTACACCTTC